This paragraph covers one T cell receptor beta chain sequence. Its antigen is unknown. The sample originates from a study of T cells after yellow fever vaccination. Overall study findings and caveats: The presence of abundant clonotypes contaminating from the bulk population was possible in FACS-sorted repertoires.

TCRdb reprocessed the 5' RACE reads with MiXCR, giving one entry per CDR3 protein. The table has a few hundred thousand distinct CDR3 sequences, about 9.9% seen once. From germline, CDR1 is LNHDA and CDR2 SQIVND (reference sequence). CDR3 length: 16 amino acids. Trimming removed 3 bases at V and 5 bases at J, with 17 bases between. The sequence was obtained from a man younger than 35 who received the YFV17D yellow fever vaccine. Source: PBMCs, taken on the day of the first yellow fever vaccination. This chain joins TRBV19 and TRBJ2-1, with D unclear. This CDR3 reads CASSIGAPYFDNEQFF. In DNA, the CDR3 is TGTGCCAGTAGTATCGGTGCCCCCTATTTCGACAATGAGCAGTTCTTC.